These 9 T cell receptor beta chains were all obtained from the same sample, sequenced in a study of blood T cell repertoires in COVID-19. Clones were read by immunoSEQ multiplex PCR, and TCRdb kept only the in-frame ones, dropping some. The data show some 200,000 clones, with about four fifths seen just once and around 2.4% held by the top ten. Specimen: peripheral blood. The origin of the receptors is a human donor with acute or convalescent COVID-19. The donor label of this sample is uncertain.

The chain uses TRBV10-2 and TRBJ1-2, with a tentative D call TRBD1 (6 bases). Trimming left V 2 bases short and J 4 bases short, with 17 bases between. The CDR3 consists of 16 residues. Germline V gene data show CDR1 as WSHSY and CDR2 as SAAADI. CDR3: CASSEGDRTPGYGYTF. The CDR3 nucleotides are TGCGCCAGCAGTGAGGGCGACAGGACCCCTGGCTATGGCTACACCTTC.

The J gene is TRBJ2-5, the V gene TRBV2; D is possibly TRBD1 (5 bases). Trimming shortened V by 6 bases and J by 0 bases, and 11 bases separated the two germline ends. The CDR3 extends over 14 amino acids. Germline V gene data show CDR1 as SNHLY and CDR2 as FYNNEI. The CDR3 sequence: CASRGPGNQETQYF. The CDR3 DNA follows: TGTGCCAGCAGAGGCCCAGGGAACCAAGAGACCCAGTACTTC.

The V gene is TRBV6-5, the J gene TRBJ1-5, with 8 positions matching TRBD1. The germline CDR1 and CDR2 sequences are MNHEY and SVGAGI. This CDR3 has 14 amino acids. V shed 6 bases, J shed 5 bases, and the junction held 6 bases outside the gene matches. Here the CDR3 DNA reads TGTGCCAGCAGGGGGACAGGACTCTATCAGCCCCAGCATTTT. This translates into CASRGTGLYQPQHF.

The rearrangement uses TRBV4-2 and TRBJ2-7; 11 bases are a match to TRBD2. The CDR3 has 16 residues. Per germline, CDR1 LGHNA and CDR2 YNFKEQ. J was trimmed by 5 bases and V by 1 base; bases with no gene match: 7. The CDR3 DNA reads TGTGCCAGCAGCCAAGGTAGCGGGGGGGGCGGACACGAGCAGTACTTC. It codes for CASSQGSGGGGHEQYF.

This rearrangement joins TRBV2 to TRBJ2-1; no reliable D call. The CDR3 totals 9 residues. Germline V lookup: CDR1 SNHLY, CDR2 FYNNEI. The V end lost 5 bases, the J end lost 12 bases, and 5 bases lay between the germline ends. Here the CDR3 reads CASSSRQFF. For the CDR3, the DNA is TGTGCCAGCAGTTCTCGGCAGTTCTTC.

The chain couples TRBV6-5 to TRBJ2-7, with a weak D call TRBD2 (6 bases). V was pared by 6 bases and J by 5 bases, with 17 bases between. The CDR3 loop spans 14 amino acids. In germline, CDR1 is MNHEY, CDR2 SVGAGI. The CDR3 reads CASRKRGASDEQYF. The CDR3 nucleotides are TGTGCCAGCAGGAAGCGAGGGGCTAGCGACGAGCAGTACTTC.

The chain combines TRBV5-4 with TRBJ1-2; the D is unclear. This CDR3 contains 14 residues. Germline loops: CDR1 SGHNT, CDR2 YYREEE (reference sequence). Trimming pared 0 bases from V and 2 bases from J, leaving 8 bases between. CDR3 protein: CASSLVGSNYGYTF. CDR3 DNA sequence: TGTGCCAGCAGCTTGGTGGGCTCGAACTATGGCTACACCTTC.

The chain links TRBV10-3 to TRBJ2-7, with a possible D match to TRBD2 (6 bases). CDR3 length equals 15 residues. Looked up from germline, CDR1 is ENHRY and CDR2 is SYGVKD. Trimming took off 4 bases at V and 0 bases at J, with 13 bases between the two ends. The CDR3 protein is CAISGGVESSYEQYF. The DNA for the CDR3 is TGTGCCATCAGTGGGGGGGTAGAAAGCTCCTACGAGCAGTACTTC.

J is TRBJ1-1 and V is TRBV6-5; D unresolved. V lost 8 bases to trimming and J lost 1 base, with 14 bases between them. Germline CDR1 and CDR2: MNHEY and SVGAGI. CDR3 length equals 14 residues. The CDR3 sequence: CASRTVEGNTEAFF. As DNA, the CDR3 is TGTGCCAGCCGGACGGTTGAGGGGAACACTGAAGCTTTCTTT.